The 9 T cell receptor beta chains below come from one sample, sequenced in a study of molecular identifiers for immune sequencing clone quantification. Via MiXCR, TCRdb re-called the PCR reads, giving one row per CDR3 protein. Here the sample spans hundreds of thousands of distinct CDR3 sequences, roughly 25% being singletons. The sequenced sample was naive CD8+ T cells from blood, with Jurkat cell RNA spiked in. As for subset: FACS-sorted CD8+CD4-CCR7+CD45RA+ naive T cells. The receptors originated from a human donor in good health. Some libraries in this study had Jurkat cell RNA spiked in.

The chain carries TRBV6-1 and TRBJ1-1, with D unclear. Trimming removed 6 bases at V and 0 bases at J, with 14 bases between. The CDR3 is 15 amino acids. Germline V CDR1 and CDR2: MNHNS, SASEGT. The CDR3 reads CASRSRLGMNTEAFF. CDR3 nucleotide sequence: TGTGCCAGCAGATCCCGCCTGGGGATGAACACTGAAGCTTTCTTT.

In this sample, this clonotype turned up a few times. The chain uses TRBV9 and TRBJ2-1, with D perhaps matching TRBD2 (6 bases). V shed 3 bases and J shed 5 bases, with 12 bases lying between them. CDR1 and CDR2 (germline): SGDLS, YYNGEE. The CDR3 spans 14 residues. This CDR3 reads CASSGGTEDNEQFF. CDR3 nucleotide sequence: TGTGCCAGCAGCGGCGGGACGGAAGACAATGAGCAGTTCTTC.

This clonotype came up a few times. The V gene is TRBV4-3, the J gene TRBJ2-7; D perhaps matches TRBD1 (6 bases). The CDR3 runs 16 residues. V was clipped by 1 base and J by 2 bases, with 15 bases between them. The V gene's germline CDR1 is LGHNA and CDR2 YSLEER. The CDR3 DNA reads TGCGCCAGCAGCCAAGGGTTTGGGGACATTGCCTACGAGCAGTACTTC. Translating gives CASSQGFGDIAYEQYF.

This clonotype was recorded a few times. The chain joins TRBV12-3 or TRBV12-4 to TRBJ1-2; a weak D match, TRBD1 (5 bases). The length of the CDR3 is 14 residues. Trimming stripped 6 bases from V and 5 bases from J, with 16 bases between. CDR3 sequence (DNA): TGTGCCAGCAGGCTGGGGCGCGCCCCTTATGGCTACACCTTC. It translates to CASRLGRAPYGYTF.

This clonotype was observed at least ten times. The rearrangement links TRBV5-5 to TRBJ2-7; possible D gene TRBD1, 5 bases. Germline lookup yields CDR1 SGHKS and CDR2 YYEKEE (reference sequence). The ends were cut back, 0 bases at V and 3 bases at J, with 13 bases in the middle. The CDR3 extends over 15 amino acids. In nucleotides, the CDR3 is TGTGCCAGCAGCTTGGAGGGCCAGGGTGACTACGAGCAGTACTTC. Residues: CASSLEGQGDYEQYF.

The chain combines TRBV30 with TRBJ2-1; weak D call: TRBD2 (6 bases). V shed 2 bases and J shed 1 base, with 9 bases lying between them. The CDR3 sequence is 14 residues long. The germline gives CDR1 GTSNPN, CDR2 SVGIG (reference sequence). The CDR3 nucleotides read TGTGCCTGGAGTAGTAGCGGTTCCTACAATGAGCAGTTCTTC. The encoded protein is CAWSSSGSYNEQFF. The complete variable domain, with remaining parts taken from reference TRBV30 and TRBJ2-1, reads SQTIHQWPATLVQPVGSPLSLECTVEGTSNPNLYWYRQAAGRGLQLLFYSVGIGQISSEVPQNLSASRPQDRQFILSSKKLLLSDSGFYLCAWSSSGSYNEQFFGPGTRLTVL.

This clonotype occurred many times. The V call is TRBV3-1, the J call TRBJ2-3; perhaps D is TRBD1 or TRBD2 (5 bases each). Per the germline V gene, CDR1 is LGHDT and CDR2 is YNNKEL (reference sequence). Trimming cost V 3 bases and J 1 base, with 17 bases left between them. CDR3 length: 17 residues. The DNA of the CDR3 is TGTGCCAGCAGCCATCTCCGGGACCAGGAGGGCACAGATACGCAGTATTTT. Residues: CASSHLRDQEGTDTQYF.

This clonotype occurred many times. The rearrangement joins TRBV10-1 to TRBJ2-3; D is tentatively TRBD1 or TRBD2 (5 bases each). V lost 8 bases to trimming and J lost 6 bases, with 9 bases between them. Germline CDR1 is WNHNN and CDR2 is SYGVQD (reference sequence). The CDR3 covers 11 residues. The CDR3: CASGGLDTQYF. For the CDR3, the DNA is TGCGCCAGCGGGGGTTTGGATACGCAGTATTTT.

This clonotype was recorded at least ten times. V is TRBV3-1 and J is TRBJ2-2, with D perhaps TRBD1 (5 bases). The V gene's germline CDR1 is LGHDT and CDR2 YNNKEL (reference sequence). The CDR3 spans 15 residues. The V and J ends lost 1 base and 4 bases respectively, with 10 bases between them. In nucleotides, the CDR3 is TGTGCCAGCAGCCAAGGACAGCACCGCACCGGGGAGCTGTTTTTT. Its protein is CASSQGQHRTGELFF.